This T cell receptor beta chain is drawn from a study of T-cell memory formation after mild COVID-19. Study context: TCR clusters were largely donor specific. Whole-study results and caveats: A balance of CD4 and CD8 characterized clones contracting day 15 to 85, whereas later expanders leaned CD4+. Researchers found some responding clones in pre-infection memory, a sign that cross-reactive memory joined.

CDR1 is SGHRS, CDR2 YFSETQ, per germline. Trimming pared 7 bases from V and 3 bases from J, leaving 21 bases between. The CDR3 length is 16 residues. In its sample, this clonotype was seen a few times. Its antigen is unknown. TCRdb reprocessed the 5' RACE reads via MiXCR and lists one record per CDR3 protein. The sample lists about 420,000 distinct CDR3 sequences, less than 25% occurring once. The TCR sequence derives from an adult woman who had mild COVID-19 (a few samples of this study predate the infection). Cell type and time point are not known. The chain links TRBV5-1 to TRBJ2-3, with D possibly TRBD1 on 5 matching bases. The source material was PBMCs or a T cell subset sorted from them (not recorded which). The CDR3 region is CASGPQGLPKTDTQYF. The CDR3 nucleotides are TGCGCCAGCGGCCCTCAGGGCCTACCCAAAACAGATACGCAGTATTTT.